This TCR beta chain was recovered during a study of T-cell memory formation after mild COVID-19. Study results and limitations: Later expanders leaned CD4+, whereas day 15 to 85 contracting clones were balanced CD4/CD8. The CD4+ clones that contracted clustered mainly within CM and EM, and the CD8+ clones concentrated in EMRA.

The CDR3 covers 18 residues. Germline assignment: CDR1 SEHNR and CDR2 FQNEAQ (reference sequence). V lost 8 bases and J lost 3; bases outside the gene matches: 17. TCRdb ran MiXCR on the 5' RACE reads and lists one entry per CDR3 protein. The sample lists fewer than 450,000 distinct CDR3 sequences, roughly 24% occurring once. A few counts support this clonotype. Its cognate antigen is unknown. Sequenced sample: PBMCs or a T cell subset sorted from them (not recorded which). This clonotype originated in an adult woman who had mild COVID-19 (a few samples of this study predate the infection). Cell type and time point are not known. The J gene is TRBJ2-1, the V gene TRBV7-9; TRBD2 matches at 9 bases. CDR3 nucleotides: TGTGCCAGCCCGGCCAGCGACGGACTAGCGCAATACTACAATGAGCAGTTCTTC. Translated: CASPASDGLAQYYNEQFF.